This T cell receptor (beta chain) was obtained from a study of cytomegalovirus exposure and HLA in healthy donors. This clone has only one observation. Vbeta (60) and Jbeta (13) primers were used in the PCR. Libraries were prepared by immunoSEQ multiplex PCR; TCRdb keeps only in-frame clonotypes and omits some of them. The sample includes some 220,000 clones, approximately 82% of them seen just once. CDR1 is SGHDT, CDR2 YYEEEE, per germline. The CDR3 runs 14 residues. V lost 1 base to trimming and J lost 0 bases, with 7 bases between them. The receptor was derived from a woman aged 40 to 50 in good health and CMV-seronegative. The rearrangement links TRBV5-6 to TRBJ1-1; D uncertain. What was sequenced was PBMCs. CDR3 nucleotide sequence: TGTGCCAGCAGCTTGTTTGCAGTGAACACTGAAGCTTTCTTT. The encoded protein is CASSLFAVNTEAFF.